Listed below are T cell receptor beta chains from one sample, sequenced in a study of blood T cell repertoires in COVID-19. TCRdb's table, derived via immunoSEQ multiplex PCR, lists solely in-frame clones and lacks some. The table records about 300,000 clones, nearly 90% of them present only once. The sample comprised peripheral blood. The receptors originated from a woman under 40 with COVID-19, enrolled during active disease. CDR3s include the opening cysteine and the closing phenylalanine or tryptophan. D genes are given only for firm matches. Size values are once, few and many counts, or a class for expanded clones, and some rows have none.

CDR3nt: TGTGCCAGCTCACCCCCGACAGGTTTCGAGCAGTACTTC
CDR3aa: CASSPPTGFEQYF
j_gene: TRBJ2-7
v_gene: TRBV18
abundance: NA
d_gene: NA

CDR3nt: TGCGCCAGCAGCCAGCTGGACGAGGGCTATGGCTACACCTTC
CDR3aa: CASSQLDEGYGYTF
j_gene: TRBJ1-2
v_gene: TRBV4-1
abundance: NA
d_gene: NA

CDR3nt: TGTGCCAGCAGTGAACCGGGGGATCGTGGAAACACCATATATTTT
CDR3aa: CASSEPGDRGNTIYF
j_gene: TRBJ1-3
v_gene: TRBV25-1
abundance: NA
d_gene: NA

CDR3nt: TGCGCCAGCAGCCCGACAGGGACCCATGAGCAGTTCTTC
CDR3aa: CASSPTGTHEQFF
j_gene: TRBJ2-1
v_gene: TRBV5-1
abundance: NA
d_gene: TRBD1

CDR3nt: TGTGCCAGCAGCTTAGGCCAGGGGGCTAATGAAAAACTGTTTTTT
CDR3aa: CASSLGQGANEKLFF
j_gene: TRBJ1-4
v_gene: TRBV11-2
abundance: NA
d_gene: TRBD1

CDR3nt: TGTGCCAGCAGCCAAGAGAGCACCCCAGATACGCAGTATTTT
CDR3aa: CASSQESTPDTQYF
j_gene: TRBJ2-3
v_gene: TRBV4-2
abundance: NA
d_gene: NA

CDR3nt: TGCGCCAGCAGCCAAAAACAGAACATCAACACTGAAGCTTTCTTT
CDR3aa: CASSQKQNINTEAFF
j_gene: TRBJ1-1
v_gene: TRBV4-1
abundance: NA
d_gene: NA

CDR3nt: TGTGCCAGCAGCCCAGACAGGGCCGGGGGCTACACCTTC
CDR3aa: CASSPDRAGGYTF
j_gene: TRBJ1-2
v_gene: TRBV7-8
abundance: NA
d_gene: TRBD1

CDR3nt: TGTGCCAGCAGCGGGATGACACCGGACCCACAAGAGACCCAGTACTTC
CDR3aa: CASSGMTPDPQETQYF
j_gene: TRBJ2-5
v_gene: TRBV2
abundance: NA
d_gene: NA

CDR3nt: TGTGCCAGCAGCTTAAGTGGACTCCCTAGCACAGATACGCAGTATTTT
CDR3aa: CASSLSGLPSTDTQYF
j_gene: TRBJ2-3
v_gene: TRBV7-3
abundance: NA
d_gene: NA

CDR3nt: TGTGCCAGCAGGGGCCCCTCGGAAACTGAAGCTTTCTTT
CDR3aa: CASRGPSETEAFF
j_gene: TRBJ1-1
v_gene: TRBV9
abundance: NA
d_gene: NA

CDR3nt: TGTGCCAGCAGCACTCACCCGATCCCAGATACGCAGTATTTT
CDR3aa: CASSTHPIPDTQYF
j_gene: TRBJ2-3
v_gene: TRBV7-2
abundance: NA
d_gene: NA

CDR3nt: TGTGCCAGCAGTTCCCGGGACAGCTATGAAAAACTGTTTTTT
CDR3aa: CASSSRDSYEKLFF
j_gene: TRBJ1-4
v_gene: TRBV27
abundance: NA
d_gene: TRBD1

CDR3nt: TGTGCCAGCAGCTGGACTAGCGGGGGGGCGTACGATACGCAGTATTTT
CDR3aa: CASSWTSGGAYDTQYF
j_gene: TRBJ2-3
v_gene: TRBV3-1/TRBV3-2
abundance: NA
d_gene: TRBD2

CDR3nt: TGTGCCAGCAGCCCTAGGAGAAGACCCAGGGGCAATCAGCCCCAGCATTTT
CDR3aa: CASSPRRRPRGNQPQHF
j_gene: TRBJ1-5
v_gene: TRBV13
abundance: NA
d_gene: NA

CDR3nt: TGCGCCAGCAACCCGACGGAGTTCGTCGCAGTGAACACTGAAGCTTTCTTT
CDR3aa: CASNPTEFVAVNTEAFF
j_gene: TRBJ1-1
v_gene: TRBV5-1
abundance: NA
d_gene: NA

CDR3nt: TGTGCCAGCAGCTTAGCGAGGGAGGAAGCTTTCTTT
CDR3aa: CASSLAREEAFF
j_gene: TRBJ1-1
v_gene: TRBV7-9
abundance: NA
d_gene: NA

CDR3nt: TGTGCCAGCTCACCGACTAGCGGGGCTCCCAATGAGCAGTTCTTC
CDR3aa: CASSPTSGAPNEQFF
j_gene: TRBJ2-1
v_gene: TRBV18
abundance: NA
d_gene: TRBD2

CDR3nt: TGTGCCAGCAGCTTAGGGTATATCCTAGCCCAAGAGACCCAGTACTTC
CDR3aa: CASSLGYILAQETQYF
j_gene: TRBJ2-5
v_gene: TRBV7-2
abundance: NA
d_gene: NA

CDR3nt: TGTGCCAGCGGAAGAGGACGGGGGAACACCGGGGAGCTGTTTTTT
CDR3aa: CASGRGRGNTGELFF
j_gene: TRBJ2-2
v_gene: TRBV28
abundance: NA
d_gene: NA

CDR3nt: TGCGCCAGCAGAACTAGCCCTCAAGAGACCCAGTACTTC
CDR3aa: CASRTSPQETQYF
j_gene: TRBJ2-5
v_gene: TRBV5-1
abundance: NA
d_gene: NA

CDR3nt: TGCGCCAGCAGCCAAGACCGGGGTCAGCCCCAGCATTTT
CDR3aa: CASSQDRGQPQHF
j_gene: TRBJ1-5
v_gene: TRBV4-1
abundance: NA
d_gene: NA

CDR3nt: TGTGCCAGCAGTGCGTTCAGGGGATCCTACAATGAGCAGTTCTTC
CDR3aa: CASSAFRGSYNEQFF
j_gene: TRBJ2-1
v_gene: TRBV2
abundance: NA
d_gene: NA

CDR3nt: TGTGCCAGCAGTTACTCGACAGGCGCTGGAAACACCATATATTTT
CDR3aa: CASSYSTGAGNTIYF
j_gene: TRBJ1-3
v_gene: TRBV6-5
abundance: NA
d_gene: NA

CDR3nt: TGTGCCAGCAGCCTGTCCGGGGGGTTGTCCTACGAGCAGTACTTC
CDR3aa: CASSLSGGLSYEQYF
j_gene: TRBJ2-7
v_gene: TRBV4-2
abundance: NA
d_gene: TRBD2

CDR3nt: TGTGCCAGCAGCTCGACAGGCGGCACAGATACGCAGTATTTT
CDR3aa: CASSSTGGTDTQYF
j_gene: TRBJ2-3
v_gene: TRBV5-4
abundance: NA
d_gene: NA

CDR3nt: TGTGCCAGTAGAGGCAGGGGGCTTCATCAGCCCCAGCATTTT
CDR3aa: CASRGRGLHQPQHF
j_gene: TRBJ1-5
v_gene: TRBV19
abundance: NA
d_gene: TRBD1

CDR3nt: TGTGCCAGCAGCCAAATGTCCAGCGGGAGCAATCAGCCCCAGCATTTT
CDR3aa: CASSQMSSGSNQPQHF
j_gene: TRBJ1-5
v_gene: TRBV4-2
abundance: NA
d_gene: NA

CDR3nt: TGTGCCAGCTCATTATCGTCCGGGAGCAATGAAAAACTGTTTTTT
CDR3aa: CASSLSSGSNEKLFF
j_gene: TRBJ1-4
v_gene: TRBV18
abundance: NA
d_gene: NA

CDR3nt: TGTGCCAGTAGTATAGATAAGACTAGCGGATACAATGAGCAGTTCTTC
CDR3aa: CASSIDKTSGYNEQFF
j_gene: TRBJ2-1
v_gene: TRBV19
abundance: NA
d_gene: TRBD2

CDR3nt: TGTGCCAGCAGCTCCCCTCCCTATTACAGGGAAGGTACTGAAGCTTTCTTT
CDR3aa: CASSSPPYYREGTEAFF
j_gene: TRBJ1-1
v_gene: TRBV7-8
abundance: NA
d_gene: NA

CDR3nt: TGTGCCAGCAGCGGTGGACAGGGAGGCGTTGAGACCCAGTACTTC
CDR3aa: CASSGGQGGVETQYF
j_gene: TRBJ2-5
v_gene: TRBV3-1/TRBV3-2
abundance: NA
d_gene: TRBD1

CDR3nt: TGTGCCAGCAGCCTAGCAGTTGGAGATACGCAGTATTTT
CDR3aa: CASSLAVGDTQYF
j_gene: TRBJ2-3
v_gene: TRBV9
abundance: NA
d_gene: NA

CDR3nt: TGTGCCAGCAGCCTCAGGGAGGATGGAGACACTGAAGCTTTCTTT
CDR3aa: CASSLREDGDTEAFF
j_gene: TRBJ1-1
v_gene: TRBV11-2
abundance: NA
d_gene: NA

CDR3nt: TGCAGCGTTAGAGGGGACAACTACGAGCAGTACTTC
CDR3aa: CSVRGDNYEQYF
j_gene: TRBJ2-7
v_gene: TRBV29-1
abundance: NA
d_gene: NA

CDR3nt: TGTGCCAGCAGCGAGAGTCTCGGGGGGGTGAACACTGAAGCTTTCTTT
CDR3aa: CASSESLGGVNTEAFF
j_gene: TRBJ1-1
v_gene: TRBV11-3
abundance: NA
d_gene: NA

CDR3nt: TGTGCCAGCAGTGAAAACCAGGGAGGGCCCCAGCATTTT
CDR3aa: CASSENQGGPQHF
j_gene: TRBJ1-5
v_gene: TRBV2
abundance: NA
d_gene: NA

CDR3nt: TGCGCCAGCAGTGGGGAGTTGGATGGGGAGGGGGAGACCCAGTACTTC
CDR3aa: CASSGELDGEGETQYF
j_gene: TRBJ2-5
v_gene: TRBV10-2
abundance: NA
d_gene: TRBD2

CDR3nt: TGTGCCAGCAGCCCCACCGCGGGGGGAACAGATACGCAGTATTTT
CDR3aa: CASSPTAGGTDTQYF
j_gene: TRBJ2-3
v_gene: TRBV7-9
abundance: NA
d_gene: TRBD2

CDR3nt: TGTGCCAGCAGCTTGGACTGGGGGCGGGCAGAGACCCAGTACTTC
CDR3aa: CASSLDWGRAETQYF
j_gene: TRBJ2-5
v_gene: TRBV5-5
abundance: once
d_gene: NA

CDR3nt: TGTGCCAGCAGCCTGCGACAGGGGGAAAGGGAGACCCAGTACTTC
CDR3aa: CASSLRQGERETQYF
j_gene: TRBJ2-5
v_gene: TRBV7-9
abundance: NA
d_gene: TRBD1

CDR3nt: TGTGCCAGCAGCTGGACGGGGGGGAACTCCTACGAGCAGTACTTC
CDR3aa: CASSWTGGNSYEQYF
j_gene: TRBJ2-7
v_gene: TRBV7-9
abundance: NA
d_gene: TRBD2

CDR3nt: TGTGCCAGCAGCTTGAGCGGGACGGCGGCTTATGGCTACACCTTC
CDR3aa: CASSLSGTAAYGYTF
j_gene: TRBJ1-2
v_gene: TRBV9
abundance: NA
d_gene: NA

CDR3nt: TGTGCCAGCAGCCTCGAACCGGGACAGGGCTACATTCAGTACTTC
CDR3aa: CASSLEPGQGYIQYF
j_gene: TRBJ2-4
v_gene: TRBV7-9
abundance: NA
d_gene: TRBD1

CDR3nt: TGTGCCAGCAACCCGACTAGCGGGGACTACAATGAGCAGTTCTTC
CDR3aa: CASNPTSGDYNEQFF
j_gene: TRBJ2-1
v_gene: TRBV27
abundance: NA
d_gene: TRBD2

CDR3nt: TGTGCCAGCAGTGAAGGGAGTGTCAATCAGCCCCAGCATTTT
CDR3aa: CASSEGSVNQPQHF
j_gene: TRBJ1-5
v_gene: TRBV6-1
abundance: NA
d_gene: NA